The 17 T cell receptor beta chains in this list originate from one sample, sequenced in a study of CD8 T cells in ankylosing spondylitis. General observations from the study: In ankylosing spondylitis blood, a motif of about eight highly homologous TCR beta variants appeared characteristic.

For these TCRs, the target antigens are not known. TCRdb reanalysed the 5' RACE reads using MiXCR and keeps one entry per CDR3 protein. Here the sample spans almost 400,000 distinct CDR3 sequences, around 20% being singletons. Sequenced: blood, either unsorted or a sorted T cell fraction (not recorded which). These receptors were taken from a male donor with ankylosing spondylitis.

In nucleotides, the CDR3 is TGCAGTGCCCCTAGCGGGAGGGCCTACGGAGATACGCAGTATTTT. It is translated as CSAPSGRAYGDTQYF. The chain has TRBV20-1 and TRBJ2-3; 12 nucleotides align to TRBD2. The V and J ends lost 6 bases and 5 bases, in that order; junction bases with no gene match: 9. Germline V gene lookup returns CDR1 DFQATT and CDR2 SNEGSKA (reference sequence). This CDR3 spans 15 amino acids.

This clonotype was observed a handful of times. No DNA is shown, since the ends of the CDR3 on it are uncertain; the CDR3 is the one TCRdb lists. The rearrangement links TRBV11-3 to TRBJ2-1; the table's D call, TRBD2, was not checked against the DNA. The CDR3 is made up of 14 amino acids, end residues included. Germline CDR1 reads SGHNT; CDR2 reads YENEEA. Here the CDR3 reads CASSLGWAGGSLFF.

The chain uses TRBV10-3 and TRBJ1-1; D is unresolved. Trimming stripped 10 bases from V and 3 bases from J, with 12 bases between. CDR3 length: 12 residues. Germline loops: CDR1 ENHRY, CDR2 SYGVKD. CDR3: CATAGGYTEAFF. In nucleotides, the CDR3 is TGTGCCACTGCAGGTGGGTACACTGAAGCTTTCTTT.

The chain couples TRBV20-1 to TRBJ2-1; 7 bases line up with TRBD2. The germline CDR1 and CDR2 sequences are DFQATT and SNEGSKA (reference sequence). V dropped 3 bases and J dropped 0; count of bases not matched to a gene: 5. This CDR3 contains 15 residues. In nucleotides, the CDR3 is TGCAGTGCTAGCTCCGGGAGGAGCTCCTACAATGAGCAGTTCTTC. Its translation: CSASSGRSSYNEQFF.

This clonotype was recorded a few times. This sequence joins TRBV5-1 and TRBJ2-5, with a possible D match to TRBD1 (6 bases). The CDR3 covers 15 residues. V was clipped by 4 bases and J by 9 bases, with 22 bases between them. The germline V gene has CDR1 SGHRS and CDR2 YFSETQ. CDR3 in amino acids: CASSPWDTAQGAQYF. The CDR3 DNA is TGCGCCAGCAGCCCGTGGGACACCGCACAAGGGGCCCAGTACTTC.

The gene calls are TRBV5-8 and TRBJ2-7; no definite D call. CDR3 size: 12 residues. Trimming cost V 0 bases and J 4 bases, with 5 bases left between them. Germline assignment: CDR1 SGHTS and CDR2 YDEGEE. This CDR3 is CASSLELYEQYF. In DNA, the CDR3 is TGTGCCAGCAGCTTGGAGCTATACGAGCAGTACTTC.

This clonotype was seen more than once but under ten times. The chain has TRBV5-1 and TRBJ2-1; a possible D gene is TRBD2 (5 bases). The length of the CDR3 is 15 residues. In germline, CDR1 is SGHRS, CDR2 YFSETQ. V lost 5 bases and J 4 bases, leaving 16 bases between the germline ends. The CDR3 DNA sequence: TGCGCCAGCAGTCCCGGCCCTAGCCAGTACAATGAGCAGTTCTTC. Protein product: CASSPGPSQYNEQFF. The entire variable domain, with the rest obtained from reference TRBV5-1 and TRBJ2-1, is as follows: KAGVTQTPRYLIKTRGQQVTLSCSPISGHRSVSWYQQTPGQGLQFLFEYFSETQRNKGNFPGRFSGRQFSNSRSEMNVSTLELGDSALYLCASSPGPSQYNEQFFGPGTRLTVL.

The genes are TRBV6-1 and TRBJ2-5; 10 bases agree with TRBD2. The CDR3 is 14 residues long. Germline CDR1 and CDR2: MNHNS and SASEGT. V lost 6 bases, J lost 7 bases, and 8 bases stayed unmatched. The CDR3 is CASRLAGRPGTQYF. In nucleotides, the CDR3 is TGTGCCAGCAGACTAGCGGGACGCCCGGGGACCCAGTACTTC.

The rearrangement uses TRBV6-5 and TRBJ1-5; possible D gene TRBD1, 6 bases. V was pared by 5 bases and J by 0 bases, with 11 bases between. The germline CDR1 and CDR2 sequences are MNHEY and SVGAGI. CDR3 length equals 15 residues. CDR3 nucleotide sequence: TGTGCCAGCAGTCACAGGGCCCCTAGCAATCAGCCCCAGCATTTT. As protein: CASSHRAPSNQPQHF.

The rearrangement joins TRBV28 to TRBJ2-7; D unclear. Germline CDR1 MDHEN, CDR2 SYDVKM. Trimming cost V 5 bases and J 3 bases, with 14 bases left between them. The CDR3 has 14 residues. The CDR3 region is CASSPPPSSYEQYF. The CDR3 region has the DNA TGTGCCAGCAGTCCCCCCCCATCCAGCTACGAGCAGTACTTC.

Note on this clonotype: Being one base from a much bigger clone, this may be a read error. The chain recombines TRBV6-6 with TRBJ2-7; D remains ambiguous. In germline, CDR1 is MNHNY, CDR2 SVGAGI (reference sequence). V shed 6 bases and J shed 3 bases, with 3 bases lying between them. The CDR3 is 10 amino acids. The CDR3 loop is CASRNYEQYF. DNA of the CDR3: TGTGCCAGCAGGAACTACGAGCAGTACTTC.

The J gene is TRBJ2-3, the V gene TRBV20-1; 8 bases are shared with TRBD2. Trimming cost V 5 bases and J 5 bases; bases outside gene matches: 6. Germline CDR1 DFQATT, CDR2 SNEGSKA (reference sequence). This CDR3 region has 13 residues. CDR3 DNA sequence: TGCAGTGCTGTAGCGGGAACCCTAGATACGCAGTATTTT. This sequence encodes CSAVAGTLDTQYF.

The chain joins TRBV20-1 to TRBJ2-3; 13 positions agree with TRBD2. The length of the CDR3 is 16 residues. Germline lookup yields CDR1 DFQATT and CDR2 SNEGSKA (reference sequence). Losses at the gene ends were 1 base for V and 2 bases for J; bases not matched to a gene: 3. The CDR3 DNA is TGCAGTGCTAGAGGAGGGACTAGCGGGACCACAGATACGCAGTATTTT. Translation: CSARGGTSGTTDTQYF.

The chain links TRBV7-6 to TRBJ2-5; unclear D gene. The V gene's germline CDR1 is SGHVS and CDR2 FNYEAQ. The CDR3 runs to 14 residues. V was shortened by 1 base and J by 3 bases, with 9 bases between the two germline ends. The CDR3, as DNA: TGTGCCAGCAGCTTAGTTCACCGCGAAGAGACCCAGTACTTC. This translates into CASSLVHREETQYF.

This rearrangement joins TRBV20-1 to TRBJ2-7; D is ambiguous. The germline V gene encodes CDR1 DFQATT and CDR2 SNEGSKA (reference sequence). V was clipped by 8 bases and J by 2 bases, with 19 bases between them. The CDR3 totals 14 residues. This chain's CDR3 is CSPRSAARPYEQYF. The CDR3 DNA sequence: TGCAGTCCGAGATCAGCCGCCCGTCCCTACGAGCAGTACTTC.

CDR3 region: CASSQDSGGYEQYF. The CDR3 nucleotides are TGTGCCAGCAGCCAAGATTCCGGGGGCTACGAGCAGTACTTC. The V gene is TRBV4-2, the J gene TRBJ2-7; perhaps TRBD2 as D (6 bases). The CDR3 spans 14 residues. Trimming removed 0 bases from V and 3 bases from J, with 9 bases in between. Germline V gene lookup returns CDR1 LGHNA and CDR2 YNFKEQ.

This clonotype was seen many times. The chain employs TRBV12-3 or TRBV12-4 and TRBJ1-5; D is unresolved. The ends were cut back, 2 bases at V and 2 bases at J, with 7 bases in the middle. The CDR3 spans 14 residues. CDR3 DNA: TGTGCCAGCAGTTTACAGGCGGGCAATCAGCCCCAGCATTTT. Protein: CASSLQAGNQPQHF.